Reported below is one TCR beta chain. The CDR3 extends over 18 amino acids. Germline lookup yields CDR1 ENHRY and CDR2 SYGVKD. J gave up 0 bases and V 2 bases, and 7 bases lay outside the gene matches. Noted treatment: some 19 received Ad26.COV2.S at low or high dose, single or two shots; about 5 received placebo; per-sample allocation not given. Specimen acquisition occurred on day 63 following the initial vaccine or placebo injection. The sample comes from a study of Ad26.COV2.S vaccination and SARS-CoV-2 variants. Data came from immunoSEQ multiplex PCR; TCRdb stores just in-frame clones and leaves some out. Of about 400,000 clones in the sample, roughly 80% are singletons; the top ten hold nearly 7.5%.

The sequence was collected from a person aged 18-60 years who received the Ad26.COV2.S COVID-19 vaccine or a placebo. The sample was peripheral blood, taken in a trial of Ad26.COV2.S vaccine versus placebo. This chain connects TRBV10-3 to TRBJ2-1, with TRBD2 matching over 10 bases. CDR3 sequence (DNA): TGTGCCATCAGTGAGCCTGGACTAGCGGAACGCTCCTACAATGAGCAGTTCTTC. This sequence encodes CAISEPGLAERSYNEQFF.